The 5 T cell receptor beta chains given below trace back to one sample, sequenced in a study of control samples from healthy donors and cancer patients. The repertoire was sequenced with immunoSEQ multiplex PCR; TCRdb's copy has only in-frame clones and lacks some. The sample has about 110,000 clones, about nine tenths seen once. Sequences were obtained from blood. The receptors shown here come from a woman under 30 in good health.

This chain links TRBV6-6 with TRBJ1-2; D is possibly TRBD1 (5 bases). Trimming removed 5 bases from V and 0 bases from J, with 16 bases in between. Germline CDR1 is MNHNY and CDR2 is SVGAGI (reference sequence). The CDR3 spans 16 residues. The CDR3 bases are TGTGCCAGCAGTGCGGGACCTCTGAGGGCTAACTATGGCTACACCTTC. It yields the protein CASSAGPLRANYGYTF.

The chain joins TRBV7-9 to TRBJ2-3, with D perhaps TRBD2 (6 bases). Trimming shortened V by 3 bases and J by 0 bases, and 10 bases separated the two germline ends. In germline, CDR1 is SEHNR, CDR2 FQNEAQ (reference sequence). This CDR3 contains 15 residues. The CDR3 nucleotides are TGTGCCAGCAGCTTTAGCGGCTCTAGCACAGATACGCAGTATTTT. Protein sequence: CASSFSGSSTDTQYF.

This sequence joins TRBV28 and TRBJ1-5, with 8 bases matching TRBD1. The germline V gene has CDR1 MDHEN and CDR2 SYDVKM. The CDR3 extends over 15 amino acids. V dropped 5 bases and J dropped 1; count of bases not matched to a gene: 4. The CDR3 sequence is CASSKTGVSNQPQHF. DNA of the CDR3: TGTGCCAGCAGTAAGACAGGGGTGAGCAATCAGCCCCAGCATTTT.

This clone was counted between two and nine times. J is TRBJ1-5 and V is TRBV24-1; D ambiguous. The germline V gene has CDR1 KGHDR and CDR2 SFDVKD. The CDR3 loop spans 12 amino acids. Trimming pared 5 bases from V and 6 bases from J, leaving 7 bases between. The CDR3 bases are TGTGCCACCAGTGGGAGAGGTCAGCCCCAGCATTTT. It specifies CATSGRGQPQHF.

This chain joins TRBV6-1 and TRBJ2-4, with 8 positions matching TRBD2. CDR1 and CDR2 (germline): MNHNS, SASEGT. The CDR3 sequence is 19 residues long. Germline trimming cut 2 bases from V and 0 bases from J; bases unmatched to any gene: 12. DNA of the CDR3: TGTGCCAGCAGTGAAATCAGCCTAGCGGGCGTACTAGCCAAAAACATTCAGTACTTC. Translation: CASSEISLAGVLAKNIQYF.